This T cell receptor (beta chain) was identified during a study of T cell clonotyping in hematopoietic cell transplantation. Of note for this clone: What it recognizes is unknown.

Findings and limits, study-wide: At the given depth, recipient repertoires were over 97% de novo clonotypes. CD4 and CD8 repertoire contributions could not be separated without sorting. Pathologically expanded recipient clonotypes increased progressively from day 30 to day 180 as diversity fell.

Method: immunoSEQ multiplex PCR; TCRdb's copy keeps in-frame clones and lacks some. The sample shows around 10,000 clones, approximately 93% of them seen only once. Blood collection times were about day -28 and days 30, 100, 180 posttransplant. Germline-derived CDR1 and CDR2 are SGHAT and FQNNGV. Deletions cut 4 bases from V and 1 base from J, with 14 bases between. This CDR3 is built from 16 residues. This TCR was recovered from a male patient aged 45-59 years who had an allogeneic stem cell transplant from a related donor, so T cells may come from the graft donor. Some clones in this sample may be carry-over from other donors' samples. The chain carries TRBV11-2 and TRBJ1-3; D gene unclear. The input for sequencing was PBMCs, taken 100 days after allogeneic stem cell transplant. CDR3 loop: CASSSEAGRSGNTIYF. CDR3 coding DNA: TGTGCCAGCAGCTCGGAAGCCGGGAGATCTGGAAACACCATATATTTT.